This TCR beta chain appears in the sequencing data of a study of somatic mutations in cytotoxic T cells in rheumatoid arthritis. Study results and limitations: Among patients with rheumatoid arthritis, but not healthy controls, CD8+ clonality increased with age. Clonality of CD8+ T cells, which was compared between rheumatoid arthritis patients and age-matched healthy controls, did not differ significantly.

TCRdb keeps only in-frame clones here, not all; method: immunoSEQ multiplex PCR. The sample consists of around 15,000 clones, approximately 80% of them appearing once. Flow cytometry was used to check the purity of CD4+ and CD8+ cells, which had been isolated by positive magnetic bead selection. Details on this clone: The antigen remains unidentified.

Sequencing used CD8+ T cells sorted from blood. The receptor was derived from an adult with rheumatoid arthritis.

The CDR3 bases are TGTGCCAGCAGCCTGATCTTCACCGGGGAGCTGTTTTTT. Encoded protein: CASSLIFTGELFF. This sequence joins TRBV27 and TRBJ2-2; D is ambiguous. V dropped 6 bases and J dropped 4 bases, with 9 bases sitting between them. Germline CDR1 and CDR2: MNHEY and SMNVEV (reference sequence). The CDR3 extends over 13 amino acids.